Listed below are T cell receptor beta chains from one sample, sequenced in a study of OX40 agonist ivuxolimab in advanced cancers. The method was immunoSEQ multiplex PCR; TCRdb's version includes in-frame clones alone and lacks a portion of them. The table shows some 74,000 clones, with about 90% occurring only once. Sequencing was performed on CD4+ or CD8+ T cells sorted from blood, taken in a trial of the OX40 agonist ivuxolimab. These receptor sequences come from an adult with an advanced solid tumor such as melanoma, head and neck, liver or kidney cancer. Each CDR3 is given with its conserved first and last residue. The D gene is left open where the match is weak. Some rows mark clone size as missing; the rest say once, few, many or name a class of expanded clone.

V gene	D gene	J gene	clone size	CDR3 protein	CDR3 DNA
TRBV10-3	TRBD1	TRBJ1-2	NA	CATTLQGARGYTF	TGTGCCACCACTCTACAGGGGGCGAGGGGCTACACCTTC
TRBV13	NA	TRBJ1-4	once	CASSFRDSGEKLFF	TGTGCCAGCAGCTTCAGGGATTCCGGTGAAAAACTGTTTTTT
TRBV11-2	TRBD1	TRBJ1-1	NA	CASSLKGQGAFRDTEAFF	TGTGCCAGCAGCCTAAAAGGACAGGGGGCTTTCAGGGACACTGAAGCTTTCTTT
TRBV30	NA	TRBJ2-5	NA	CAWSVSPPETQYF	TGTGCCTGGAGTGTATCCCCCCCAGAGACCCAGTACTTC
TRBV14	TRBD2	TRBJ2-3	NA	CASSSPSGGTPDTQYF	TGTGCCAGCAGCTCACCTAGCGGGGGGACCCCAGATACGCAGTATTTT
TRBV7-2	NA	TRBJ1-4	NA	CASSLAIQRNEKLFF	TGTGCCAGCAGCTTAGCAATACAGAGGAATGAAAAACTGTTTTTT
TRBV30	NA	TRBJ1-5	NA	CAWSWGLSGNQPQHF	TGTGCCTGGAGTTGGGGACTCAGTGGCAATCAGCCCCAGCATTTT
TRBV6-1	NA	TRBJ1-5	NA	CASGRINQPQHF	TGTGCCAGTGGGCGGATTAATCAGCCCCAGCATTTT
TRBV9	NA	TRBJ2-2	once	CASSVVARANTGELFF	TGTGCCAGCAGCGTAGTGGCTAGAGCAAACACCGGGGAGCTGTTTTTT
TRBV5-5	NA	TRBJ2-5	NA	CASSLLLGETQYF	TGTGCCAGCAGCTTGTTACTAGGAGAGACCCAGTACTTC
TRBV7-9	NA	TRBJ1-5	few	CASSLKNQPQHF	TGTGCCAGCAGCTTAAAGAATCAGCCCCAGCATTTT
TRBV6-1	NA	TRBJ1-5	once	CASAAGFDQPQHF	TGTGCCAGTGCCGCAGGGTTTGATCAGCCCCAGCATTTT
TRBV25-1	TRBD1	TRBJ1-1	NA	CASSPWTGGTTEAFF	TGTGCCAGCAGTCCATGGACAGGGGGCACCACTGAAGCTTTCTTT
TRBV4-2	TRBD1	TRBJ2-3	NA	CASSRSDRDTDTQYF	TGTGCCAGCAGCCGGTCGGACAGGGACACAGATACGCAGTATTTT
TRBV18	NA	TRBJ2-3	once	CASSPPTHTQYF	TGTGCCAGCTCACCACCAACGCATACGCAGTATTTT
TRBV5-1	TRBD1	TRBJ1-2	NA	CASSLEAGTGDGYTF	TGCGCCAGCAGCTTGGAGGCCGGGACAGGGGATGGCTACACCTTC
TRBV7-9	NA	TRBJ2-3	NA	CASSGRTSTDTQYF	TGTGCCAGCAGCGGACGAACTAGCACAGATACGCAGTATTTT
TRBV10-1	NA	TRBJ1-4	NA	CASRGRPAATNEKLFF	TGCGCCAGCAGGGGTCGACCAGCAGCAACTAATGAAAAACTGTTTTTT
TRBV6-1	NA	TRBJ1-5	NA	CASSETLNQHVSNQPQHF	TGTGCCAGCAGTGAAACCCTGAACCAACACGTTAGCAATCAGCCCCAGCATTTT
TRBV19	TRBD1	TRBJ1-5	NA	CASTGQGGQPQHF	TGTGCCAGTACCGGACAGGGTGGGCAGCCCCAGCATTTT
TRBV5-1	NA	TRBJ1-3	NA	CASSLGSSSGNTIYF	TGCGCCAGCAGCTTGGGGTCAAGCTCTGGAAACACCATATATTTT
TRBV10-3	NA	TRBJ1-6	NA	CAISAPGYNSPLHF	TGTGCCATCAGTGCCCCGGGGTACAATTCACCCCTCCACTTT
TRBV28	TRBD1	TRBJ1-3	NA	CASSLIPGQDRNTIYF	TGTGCCAGCAGTTTAATCCCGGGACAGGACCGAAACACCATATATTTT
TRBV6-1	NA	TRBJ2-4	NA	CASSEAGVAKNIQYF	TGTGCCAGCAGTGAAGCAGGGGTTGCCAAAAACATTCAGTACTTC
TRBV19	NA	TRBJ1-5	NA	CASSIDEDQPQHF	TGTGCCAGTAGTATAGATGAAGACCAGCCCCAGCATTTT
TRBV5-4	TRBD1	TRBJ1-2	NA	CASSFTGEGGYTF	TGTGCCAGCAGCTTCACAGGGGAAGGGGGCTACACCTTC
TRBV28	NA	TRBJ2-5	NA	CASSSFNTQYF	TGTGCCAGCAGTTCCTTTAACACCCAGTACTTC
TRBV18	TRBD2	TRBJ2-5	NA	CASSPPGLAGVETQYF	TGTGCCAGCTCACCTCCGGGACTAGCGGGGGTAGAGACCCAGTACTTC
TRBV29-1	NA	TRBJ1-2	NA	CSVPAGDYGYTF	TGCAGCGTCCCCGCGGGGGACTATGGCTACACCTTC
TRBV7-6	NA	TRBJ1-6	NA	CASSLAPTEFSPLHF	TGTGCCAGCAGCTTAGCCCCGACCGAGTTCTCACCCCTCCACTTT
TRBV11-2	TRBD2	TRBJ2-5	NA	CASSLGASGGAPETQYF	TGTGCCAGCAGCCTCGGGGCTAGCGGGGGAGCTCCTGAGACCCAGTACTTC
TRBV7-6	NA	TRBJ2-3	NA	CASSPEIISTDTQYF	TGTGCCAGCAGCCCCGAGATAATTAGCACAGATACGCAGTATTTT
TRBV10-3	NA	TRBJ2-6	once	CAISDNSGANVLTF	TGTGCCATCAGCGACAACTCTGGGGCCAACGTCCTGACTTTC
TRBV6-1	TRBD2	TRBJ2-1	NA	CASSPTSLFYNEQFF	TGTGCCAGCAGTCCGACTAGCTTGTTCTACAATGAGCAGTTCTTC
TRBV30	NA	TRBJ2-7	NA	CAWSGTTPYEQYF	TGTGCCTGGTCCGGGACAACACCCTACGAGCAGTACTTC
TRBV5-4	NA	TRBJ2-5	NA	CASSLSGAQETQYF	TGTGCCAGCAGCTTATCGGGAGCCCAAGAGACCCAGTACTTC
TRBV7-2	TRBD1	TRBJ2-4	NA	CASSPGTGGHQYF	TGTGCCAGCAGCCCTGGGACAGGGGGTCATCAGTACTTC
TRBV6-5	TRBD1	TRBJ1-2	NA	CASSYSRTGGGYGYTF	TGTGCCAGCAGTTACTCGAGGACAGGGGGCGGATATGGCTACACCTTC
TRBV14	NA	TRBJ1-6	NA	CASSQGGVRDSPLHF	TGTGCCAGCAGCCAAGGGGGGGTGCGAGATTCACCCCTCCACTTT
TRBV6-5	NA	TRBJ1-2	NA	CASSPSTVYGYTF	TGTGCCAGCAGTCCCTCTACAGTGTATGGCTACACCTTC
TRBV5-8	NA	TRBJ2-2	once	CASSLYGTGTGELFF	TGTGCCAGCAGCTTGTATGGGACGGGCACCGGGGAGCTGTTTTTT
TRBV9	NA	TRBJ2-3	NA	CASSLQGTQYF	TGTGCCAGCAGCTTACAGGGTACGCAGTATTTT
TRBV2	TRBD1	TRBJ1-5	NA	CASSRSDRGYQPQHF	TGTGCCAGCAGCCGATCGGACAGGGGATATCAGCCCCAGCATTTT
TRBV18	TRBD1	TRBJ1-2	NA	CASSPTLLLQGNYGYTF	TGTGCCAGCTCACCGACACTACTCCTACAGGGGAACTATGGCTACACCTTC
TRBV4-1	NA	TRBJ1-5	NA	CASSQGWLASQPQHF	TGCGCCAGCAGCCAAGGGTGGTTGGCGAGTCAGCCCCAGCATTTT
TRBV6-1	TRBD2	TRBJ2-3	NA	CASSVGTSGTDTQYF	TGTGCCAGCAGCGTCGGGACTAGCGGCACAGATACGCAGTATTTT
TRBV18	NA	TRBJ1-4	NA	CASSPRLENEKLFF	TGTGCCAGCTCACCCAGGCTGGAAAATGAAAAACTGTTTTTT
TRBV19	NA	TRBJ1-2	NA	CASSTGLHGYTF	TGTGCCAGCAGCACAGGGTTGCATGGCTACACCTTC
TRBV7-8	NA	TRBJ2-2	NA	CASSLMDLSAGELFF	TGTGCCAGCAGCTTAATGGACCTGAGCGCCGGGGAGCTGTTTTTT
TRBV28	TRBD1	TRBJ1-5	NA	CASSDDRGGDQPQHF	TGTGCCAGCAGTGATGACAGGGGAGGGGATCAGCCCCAGCATTTT
TRBV7-8	TRBD2	TRBJ2-2	NA	CASSSRTSGGSGELFF	TGTGCCAGCAGCTCAAGGACTAGCGGGGGATCCGGGGAGCTGTTTTTT
TRBV5-5	TRBD1	TRBJ1-3	NA	CASSGGQAISGNTIYF	TGTGCCAGCAGCGGTGGACAGGCCATCTCTGGAAACACCATATATTTT
TRBV10-2	NA	TRBJ1-5	NA	CASREVGGFNQPQHF	TGCGCCAGCAGGGAGGTAGGGGGGTTCAATCAGCCCCAGCATTTT